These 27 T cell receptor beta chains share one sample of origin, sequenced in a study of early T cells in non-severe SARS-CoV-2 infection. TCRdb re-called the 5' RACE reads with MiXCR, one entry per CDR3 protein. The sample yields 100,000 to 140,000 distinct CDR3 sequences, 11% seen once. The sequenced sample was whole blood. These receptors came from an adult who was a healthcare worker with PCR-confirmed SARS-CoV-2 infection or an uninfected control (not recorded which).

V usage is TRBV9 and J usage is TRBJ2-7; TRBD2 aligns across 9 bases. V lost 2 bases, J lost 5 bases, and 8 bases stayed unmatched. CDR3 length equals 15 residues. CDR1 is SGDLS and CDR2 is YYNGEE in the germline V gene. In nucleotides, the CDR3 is TGTGCCAGCAGCGTCCGTCTAGCGGGGTTGGACGAGCAGTACTTC. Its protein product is CASSVRLAGLDEQYF.

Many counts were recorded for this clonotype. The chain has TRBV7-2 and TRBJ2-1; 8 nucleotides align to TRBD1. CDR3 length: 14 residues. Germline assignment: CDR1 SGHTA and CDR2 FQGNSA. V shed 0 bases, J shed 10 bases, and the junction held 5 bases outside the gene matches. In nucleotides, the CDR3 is TGTGCCAGCAGCTTAGCGACAGGACAGGGCGAGCAGTTCTTC. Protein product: CASSLATGQGEQFF.

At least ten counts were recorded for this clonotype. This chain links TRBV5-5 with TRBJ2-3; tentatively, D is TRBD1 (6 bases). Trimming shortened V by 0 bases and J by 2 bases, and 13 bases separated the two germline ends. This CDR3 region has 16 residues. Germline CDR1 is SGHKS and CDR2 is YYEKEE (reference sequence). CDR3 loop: CASSLVAGAFTDTQYF. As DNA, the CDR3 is TGTGCCAGCAGCTTGGTTGCAGGGGCTTTCACAGATACGCAGTATTTT.

The CDR3 coding sequence is TGCAGTGCTAGAGACTTCGGGAGAGGCGACGAGCAGTACTTC. Translating gives CSARDFGRGDEQYF. The chain uses TRBV20-1 and TRBJ2-7, with D maybe TRBD2 (6 bases). CDR3 length: 14 amino acids. Germline CDR1 and CDR2: DFQATT and SNEGSKA (reference sequence). The ends were cut back, 0 bases at V and 5 bases at J, with 14 bases in the middle.

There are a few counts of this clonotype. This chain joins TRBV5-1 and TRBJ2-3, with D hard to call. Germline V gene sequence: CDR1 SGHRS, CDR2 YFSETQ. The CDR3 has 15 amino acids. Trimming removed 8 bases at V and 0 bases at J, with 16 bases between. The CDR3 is CASTIGTESTDTQYF. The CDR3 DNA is TGCGCCAGTACTATTGGCACCGAAAGCACAGATACGCAGTATTTT.

CDR3 residues: CASSPARQHEAFF. The CDR3 DNA is TGTGCCAGCAGCCCAGCGCGCCAGCATGAAGCTTTCTTT. The chain employs TRBV12-3 or TRBV12-4 and TRBJ1-1, with D uncertain. Trimming removed 6 bases at V and 7 bases at J, with 15 bases between. The CDR3 loop spans 13 amino acids.

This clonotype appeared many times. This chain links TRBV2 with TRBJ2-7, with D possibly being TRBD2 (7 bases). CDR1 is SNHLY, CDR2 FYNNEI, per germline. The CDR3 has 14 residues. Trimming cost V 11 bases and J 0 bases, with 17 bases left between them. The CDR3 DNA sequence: TGTGCCTCCAGGGGTCAGCGGGACTCCTACGAGCAGTACTTC. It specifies CASRGQRDSYEQYF.

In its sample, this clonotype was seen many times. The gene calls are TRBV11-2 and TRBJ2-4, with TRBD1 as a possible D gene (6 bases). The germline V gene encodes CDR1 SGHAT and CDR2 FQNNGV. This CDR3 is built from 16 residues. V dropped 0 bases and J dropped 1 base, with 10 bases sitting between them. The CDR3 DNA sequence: TGTGCCAGCAGCTTAGACCAGGGGCCTGCCAAAAACATTCAGTACTTC. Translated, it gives CASSLDQGPAKNIQYF.

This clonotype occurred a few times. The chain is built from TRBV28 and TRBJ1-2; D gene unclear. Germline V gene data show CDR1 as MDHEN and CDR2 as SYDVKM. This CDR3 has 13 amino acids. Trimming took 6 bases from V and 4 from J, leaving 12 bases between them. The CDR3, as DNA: TGTGCCAGCAGCCCCCCGAACAGCTATGGCTACACCTTC. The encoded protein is CASSPPNSYGYTF.

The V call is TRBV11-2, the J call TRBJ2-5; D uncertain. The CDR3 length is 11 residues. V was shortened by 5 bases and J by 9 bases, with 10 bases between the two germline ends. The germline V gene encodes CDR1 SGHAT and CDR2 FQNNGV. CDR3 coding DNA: TGTGCCAGCAGCCACTCCCAGGCCCAGTACTTC. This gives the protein CASSHSQAQYF.

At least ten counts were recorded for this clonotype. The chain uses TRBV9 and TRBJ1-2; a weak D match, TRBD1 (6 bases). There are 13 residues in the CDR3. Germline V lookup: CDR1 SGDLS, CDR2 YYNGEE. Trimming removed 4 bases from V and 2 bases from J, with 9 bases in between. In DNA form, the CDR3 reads TGTGCCAGCAGCCCCGGACAGAACTATGGCTACACCTTC. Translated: CASSPGQNYGYTF.

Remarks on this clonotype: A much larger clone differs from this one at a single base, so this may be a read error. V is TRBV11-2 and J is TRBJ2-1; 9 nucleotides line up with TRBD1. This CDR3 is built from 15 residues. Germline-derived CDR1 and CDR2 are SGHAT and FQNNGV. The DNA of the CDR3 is TGTGCCGGCAGCCTAGGACAGGGGTCTTACAATGAGCAGTTCTTC. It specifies CAGSLGQGSYNEQFF.

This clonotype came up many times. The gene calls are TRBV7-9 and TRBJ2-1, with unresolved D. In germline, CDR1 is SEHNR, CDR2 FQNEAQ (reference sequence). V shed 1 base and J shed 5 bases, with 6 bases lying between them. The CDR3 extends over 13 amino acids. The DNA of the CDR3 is TGTGCCAGCAGCTTAGGGTCGAACAATGAGCAGTTCTTC. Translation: CASSLGSNNEQFF.

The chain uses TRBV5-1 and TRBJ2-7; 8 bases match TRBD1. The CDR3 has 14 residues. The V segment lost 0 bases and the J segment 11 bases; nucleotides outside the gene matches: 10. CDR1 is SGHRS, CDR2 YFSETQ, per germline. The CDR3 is CASSLESGGTGEYF. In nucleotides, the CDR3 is TGCGCCAGCAGCTTGGAATCGGGCGGGACAGGCGAGTACTTC.

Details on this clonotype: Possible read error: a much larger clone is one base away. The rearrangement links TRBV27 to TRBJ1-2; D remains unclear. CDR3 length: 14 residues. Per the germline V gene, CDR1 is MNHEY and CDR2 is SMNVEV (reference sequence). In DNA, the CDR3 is TGTGCCGGCAGTTTTTCCAGGTCCTCCTATGGCTACACCTTC. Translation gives CAGSFSRSSYGYTF.

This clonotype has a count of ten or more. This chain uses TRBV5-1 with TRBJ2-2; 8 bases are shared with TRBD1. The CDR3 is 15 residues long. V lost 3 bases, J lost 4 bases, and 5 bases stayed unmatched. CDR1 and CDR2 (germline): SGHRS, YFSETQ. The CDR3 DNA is TGCGCCAGCAGCTCCGGGACAGGAGCCACCGGGGAGCTGTTTTTT. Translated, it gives CASSSGTGATGELFF.

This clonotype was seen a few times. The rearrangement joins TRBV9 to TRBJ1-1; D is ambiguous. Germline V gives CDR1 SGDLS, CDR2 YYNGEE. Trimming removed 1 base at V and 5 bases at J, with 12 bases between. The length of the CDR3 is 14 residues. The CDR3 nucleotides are TGTGCCAGCAGCGTAAGCTTAGGAGTAACTGAAGCTTTCTTT. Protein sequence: CASSVSLGVTEAFF. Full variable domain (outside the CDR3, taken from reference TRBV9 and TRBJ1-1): DSGVTQTPKHLITATGQRVTLRCSPRSGDLSVYWYQQSLDQGLQFLIQYYNGEERAKGNILERFSAQQFPDLHSELNLSSLELGDSALYFCASSVSLGVTEAFFGQGTRLTVV.

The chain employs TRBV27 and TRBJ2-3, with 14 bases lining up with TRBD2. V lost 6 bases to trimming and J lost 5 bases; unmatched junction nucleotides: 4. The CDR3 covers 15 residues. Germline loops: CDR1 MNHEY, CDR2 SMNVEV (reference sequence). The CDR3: CASSLGLAGGDTQYF. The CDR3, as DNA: TGTGCCAGCAGCCTCGGACTAGCGGGAGGAGATACGCAGTATTTT.

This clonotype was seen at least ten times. The CDR3 region is CASSQGRAPKGYTF. Here the CDR3 DNA reads TGTGCCAGCAGCCAAGGCCGGGCCCCAAAGGGCTACACCTTC. V is TRBV3-1 and J is TRBJ1-2; D gene unclear. This CDR3 is 14 amino acids long. Germline CDR1 is LGHDT and CDR2 is YNNKEL (reference sequence). Trimming shortened V by 1 base and J by 8 bases, and 14 bases separated the two germline ends.

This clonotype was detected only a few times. The CDR3 DNA follows: TGTGCCAGCAGCTTAATGAACGAGCAGTACTTC. As protein: CASSLMNEQYF. This chain joins TRBV7-2 and TRBJ2-7; no firm D call. Looked up from germline, CDR1 is SGHTA and CDR2 is FQGNSA. This CDR3 has 11 amino acids. Between the trimmed V and J ends, which lost 2 bases and 5 bases, there was a span of 4 bases.

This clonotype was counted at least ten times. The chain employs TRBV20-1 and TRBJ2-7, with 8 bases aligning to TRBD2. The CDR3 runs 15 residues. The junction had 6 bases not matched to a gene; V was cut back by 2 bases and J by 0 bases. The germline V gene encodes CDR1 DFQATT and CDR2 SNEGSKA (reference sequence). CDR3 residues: CSARLGGRSSYEQYF. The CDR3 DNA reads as TGCAGTGCTAGATTGGGCGGGAGGTCCTCCTACGAGCAGTACTTC.

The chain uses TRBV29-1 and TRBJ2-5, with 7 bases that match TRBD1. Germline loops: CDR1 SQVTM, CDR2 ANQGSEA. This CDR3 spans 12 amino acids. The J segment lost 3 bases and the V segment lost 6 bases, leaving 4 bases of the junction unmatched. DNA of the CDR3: TGCAGCGTATCCGGGACAGAAGAGACCCAGTACTTC. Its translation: CSVSGTEETQYF.

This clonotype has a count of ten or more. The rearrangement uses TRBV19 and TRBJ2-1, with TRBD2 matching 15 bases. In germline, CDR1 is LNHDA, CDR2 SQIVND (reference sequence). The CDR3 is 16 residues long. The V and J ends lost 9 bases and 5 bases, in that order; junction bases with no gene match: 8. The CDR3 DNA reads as TGTGCCAGCCAAAGGGGGACTAGCGGGAGGAACAATGAGCAGTTCTTC. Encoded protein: CASQRGTSGRNNEQFF.

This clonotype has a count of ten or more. CDR3 bases: TGTGCCAGCAGCTCTTCGCGGGGGAGCTCCTACAATGAGCAGTTCTTC. This gives the protein CASSSSRGSSYNEQFF. The J gene is TRBJ2-1, the V gene TRBV7-6; the match to TRBD2 covers 7 bases. J was trimmed by 0 bases and V by 4 bases; bases with no gene match: 6. In germline, CDR1 is SGHVS, CDR2 FNYEAQ. This CDR3 region has 16 residues.

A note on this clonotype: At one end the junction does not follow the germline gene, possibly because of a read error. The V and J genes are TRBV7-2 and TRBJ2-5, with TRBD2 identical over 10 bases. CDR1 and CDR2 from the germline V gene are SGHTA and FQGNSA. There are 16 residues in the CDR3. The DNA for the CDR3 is TGTGCCAGCAGATTAGTGCTAGAGCGGGAGGGGGAGACCCAGTACTTC. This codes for CASRLVLEREGETQYF. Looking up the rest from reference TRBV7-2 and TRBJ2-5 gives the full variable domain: GAGVSQSPSNKVTEKGKDVELRCDPISGHTALYWYRQSLGQGLEFLIYFQGNSAPDKSGLPSDRFSAERTGGSVSTLTIQRTQQEDSAVYLCASRLVLEREGETQYFGPGTRLLVL.

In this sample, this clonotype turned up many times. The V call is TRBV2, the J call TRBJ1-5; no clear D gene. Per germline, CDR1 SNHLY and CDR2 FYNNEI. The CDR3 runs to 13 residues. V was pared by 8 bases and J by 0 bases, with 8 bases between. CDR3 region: CASSVFSNQPQHF. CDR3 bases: TGTGCCAGCTCGGTTTTTAGCAATCAGCCCCAGCATTTT.

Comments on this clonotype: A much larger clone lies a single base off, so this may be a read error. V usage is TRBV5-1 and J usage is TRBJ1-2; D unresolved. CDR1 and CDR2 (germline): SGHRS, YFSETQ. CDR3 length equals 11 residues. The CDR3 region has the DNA TGCGCCAGCAGCTTGGAAGATGGCAACACCTTC. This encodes CASSLEDGNTF.